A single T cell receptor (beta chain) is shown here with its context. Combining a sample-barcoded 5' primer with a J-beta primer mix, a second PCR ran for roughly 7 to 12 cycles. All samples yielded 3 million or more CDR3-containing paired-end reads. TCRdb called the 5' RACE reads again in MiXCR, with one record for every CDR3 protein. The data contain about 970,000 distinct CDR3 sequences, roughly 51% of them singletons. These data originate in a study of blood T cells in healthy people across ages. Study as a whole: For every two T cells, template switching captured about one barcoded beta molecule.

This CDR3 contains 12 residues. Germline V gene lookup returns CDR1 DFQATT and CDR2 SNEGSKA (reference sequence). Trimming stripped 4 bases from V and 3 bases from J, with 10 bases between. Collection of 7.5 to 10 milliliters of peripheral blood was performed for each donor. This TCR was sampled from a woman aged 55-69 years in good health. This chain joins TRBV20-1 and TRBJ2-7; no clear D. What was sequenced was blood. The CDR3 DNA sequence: TGCAGTGCTACCCATACGAGCTACGAGCAGTACTTC. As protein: CSATHTSYEQYF.